This T cell receptor (beta chain) was found in a study of shared clonotypes between healthy human individuals. TCRdb keeps only in-frame clones here, not all; method: immunoSEQ multiplex PCR. The sample contains around 2.3 million clones, approximately 96% of which appear only once. The receptor was derived from a man aged 18 to 30 in good health. Sequences were obtained from naive CD4+ T cells sorted from blood. This sample's subset: CD45RA+ positively selected.

The CDR3 DNA reads TGTGCCATCAGTGAGTCGAGGACAGGGAGTACAGATACGCAGTATTTT. This gives the protein CAISESRTGSTDTQYF. This rearrangement joins TRBV10-3 to TRBJ2-3, with 8 bases identical to TRBD1. Germline CDR1 reads ENHRY; CDR2 reads SYGVKD. J lost 3 bases, V lost 0 bases, and 5 bases had no gene match. The CDR3 contains 16 residues.